The subject of this entry is one T cell receptor beta chain. This specimen belongs to a study of blood T cell repertoires in COVID-19. The repertoire was sequenced with immunoSEQ multiplex PCR; TCRdb's copy has only in-frame clones and lacks some. Among about 220,000 clones listed, about 85% were seen once. Germline V lookup: CDR1 SGHDN, CDR2 FVKESK. V shed 4 bases and J 4 bases; nucleotides not matched to a gene: 14. The CDR3 extends over 17 amino acids. The sequenced sample consisted of peripheral blood. The rearrangement joins TRBV14 to TRBJ2-3, with 7 bases aligning to TRBD1. The TCR was taken from a man aged 40-50 years with acute or convalescent COVID-19. CDR3 coding DNA: TGTGCCAGCAGCCCCGGCATAAGGGGGCGCGTGGCAGATACGCAGTATTTT. It translates to CASSPGIRGRVADTQYF.